These 5 T cell receptor beta chains came from one sample sequenced in a study of blood T cell repertoires in COVID-19. TCRdb's copy holds only in-frame clones and misses some; the assay was immunoSEQ multiplex PCR. The data show over 100,000 clones, with over 80% seen just once and approximately 15% held by the top ten. Material: peripheral blood. The source is a man aged 45-60 years with acute or convalescent COVID-19.

The chain links TRBV5-1 to TRBJ1-2, with 8 bases aligning to TRBD1. The trim removed 5 bases at V and 7 bases at J, leaving 10 bases unmatched. Looked up from germline, CDR1 is SGHRS and CDR2 is YFSETQ. This CDR3 comprises 14 residues. In nucleotides, the CDR3 is TGCGCCAGCAGTATGGGGGCGACAGGGGCTGGCTACACCTTC. This gives the protein CASSMGATGAGYTF.

The chain uses TRBV4-1 and TRBJ2-1; 8 bases are shared with TRBD2. The J segment lost 6 bases and the V segment lost 1 base, leaving 8 bases of the junction unmatched. The CDR3 runs to 16 residues. Germline CDR1 and CDR2: MGHRA and YSYEKL. This chain's CDR3 is CASSQVFAGGFNEQFF. The CDR3 coding sequence is TGCGCCAGCAGCCAAGTATTCGCGGGAGGCTTCAATGAGCAGTTCTTC.

This chain uses TRBV3-1 (or the pseudogene TRBV3-2) with TRBJ1-3, with D perhaps TRBD1 (6 bases). The CDR3 loop spans 13 amino acids. Germline assignment: CDR1 LGHDT and CDR2 YNNKEL (reference sequence). V was shortened by 1 base and J by 9 bases, with 10 bases between the two germline ends. CDR3 region: CASSQVQGGTIYF. CDR3 coding DNA: TGTGCCAGCAGCCAAGTACAGGGTGGCACCATATATTTT.

The V gene is TRBV6-1, the J gene TRBJ1-2, with D tentatively TRBD1 (5 bases). The germline gives CDR1 MNHNS, CDR2 SASEGT. This CDR3 is 13 amino acids long. The V gene lost 3 bases and the J gene lost 3 bases, with 8 bases spanning the gap. The CDR3 sequence is CASSDQGDYGYTF. CDR3 nucleotide sequence: TGTGCCAGCAGTGATCAAGGGGACTATGGCTACACCTTC.

The chain has TRBV2 and TRBJ1-1, with unresolved D. This CDR3 comprises 13 residues. V lost 2 bases to trimming and J lost 4 bases, with 8 bases between them. CDR1 is SNHLY and CDR2 is FYNNEI in the germline V gene. DNA for the CDR3: TGTGCCAGCAGTGAACGGGTCCCCACTGAAGCTTTCTTT. Translated: CASSERVPTEAFF.